Listed below are T cell receptor beta chains from one sample, sequenced in a study of cytomegalovirus exposure and HLA in healthy donors. Assay used: immunoSEQ multiplex PCR; TCRdb lists only in-frame clones, some missing. The sample has around 140,000 clones, nearly 90% seen once; the top ten hold around 0.5%. Sequencing input: PBMCs. The source is a woman in her forties in good health and CMV-seronegative. Both conserved end residues are part of each CDR3. The D gene is left open where the match is weak. Part of the rows lack a size; the others show once, few, many or a class for expanded clones.

V	size	D	length	J	CDR3	DNA
TRBV28	-	-	14	TRBJ1-2	CASSLLIRGVGYTF	TGTGCCAGCAGTTTATTGATCCGAGGAGTTGGCTACACCTTC
TRBV21-1	-	-	13	TRBJ2-7	CASSSPLLYEQYF	TGTGCCAGCAGCAGTCCTCTACTCTACGAGCAGTACTTC
TRBV15	-	-	14	TRBJ1-2	CATSRDIGAYGYTF	TGTGCCACCAGCAGAGATATTGGGGCCTATGGCTACACCTTC
TRBV28	-	-	14	TRBJ2-7	CASSPAAEAYEQYF	TGTGCCAGCAGCCCCGCAGCGGAGGCCTACGAGCAGTACTTC
TRBV4-1	-	TRBD2	15	TRBJ2-7	CASSQHSGSSYEQYF	TGCGCCAGCAGCCAACATAGCGGGAGCTCCTACGAGCAGTACTTC
TRBV28	-	-	11	TRBJ1-1	CASHNRGEAFF	TGTGCCAGCCACAACCGGGGTGAAGCTTTCTTT
TRBV21-1	-	-	18	TRBJ2-1	CASSKPRLAGDSYNEQFF	TGTGCCAGCAGCAAACCCCGACTAGCGGGAGACTCCTACAATGAGCAGTTCTTC
TRBV6-5	-	TRBD1	13	TRBJ1-2	CASSHGQGSGYTF	TGTGCCAGCAGCCACGGACAGGGGAGCGGCTACACCTTC
TRBV7-7	once	-	16	TRBJ2-1	CASSPFPTLGENEQFF	TGTGCCAGCAGCCCCTTTCCCACACTCGGGGAGAATGAGCAGTTCTTC
TRBV5-4	-	TRBD2	16	TRBJ2-3	CASSLGTSGLTDTQYF	TGTGCCAGCAGCTTGGGGACTAGCGGTCTCACAGATACGCAGTATTTT
TRBV7-6	-	TRBD2	15	TRBJ2-1	CASSYIAGTWNEQFF	TGTGCCAGCAGCTATATAGCGGGAACTTGGAATGAGCAGTTCTTC
TRBV30	-	-	13	TRBJ1-2	CAWSGTLGVSGTF	TGTGCCTGGAGTGGAACACTCGGGGTCTCGGGCACCTTC
TRBV7-2	-	TRBD2	15	TRBJ2-7	CASSLWSSGSYEQYF	TGTGCCAGCAGCCTCTGGTCTAGCGGCTCCTACGAGCAGTACTTC
TRBV30	-	TRBD1	15	TRBJ2-2	CASPGTGWGPGELFF	TGTGCCTCACCAGGGACAGGATGGGGACCCGGGGAGCTGTTTTTT
TRBV6-4	once	-	11	TRBJ2-7	CARNSGYEQYF	TGTGCCAGGAATTCCGGGTACGAGCAGTACTTC
TRBV5-6	few	-	14	TRBJ2-3	CASSLISGTDTQYF	TGTGCCAGCAGCTTGATCTCGGGAACAGATACGCAGTATTTT
TRBV25-1	few	-	11	TRBJ2-7	CASSGSYEQYF	TGTGCCAGCAGTGGTAGCTACGAGCAGTACTTC
TRBV23-1	-	TRBD1	18	TRBJ2-1	CASTQGASLHLPYNEQFF	TGCGCCAGCACTCAGGGGGCTTCACTACATTTACCTTACAATGAGCAGTTCTTC
TRBV28	-	TRBD1	15	TRBJ1-5	CASSGTGYSNQPQHF	TGTGCCAGCAGCGGGACAGGTTATAGCAATCAGCCCCAGCATTTT
TRBV6-4	-	-	14	TRBJ1-2	CASHLGRIFYGYTF	TGTGCCAGTCATTTGGGCCGGATCTTCTATGGCTACACCTTC
TRBV2	once	-	14	TRBJ2-7	CASLTGKDSYEQYF	TGTGCCAGCCTTACGGGGAAGGACTCCTACGAGCAGTACTTC
TRBV28	-	TRBD1	14	TRBJ2-7	CASSLGTVNYEQYF	TGTGCCAGCAGTCTGGGGACAGTGAATTACGAGCAGTACTTC
TRBV19	-	-	15	TRBJ2-1	CASSISGRSYNEQFF	TGTGCCAGTAGTATCAGCGGCAGGTCTTACAATGAGCAGTTCTTC
TRBV28	-	-	15	TRBJ1-1	CASSSGTSGNTEASF	TGTGCCAGCAGTTCGGGGACATCGGGGAACACTGAAGCTTCCTTT
TRBV27	-	TRBD2	15	TRBJ2-7	CASSWGSGSNYEQYF	TGTGCCAGCAGCTGGGGGAGCGGGAGTAACTACGAGCAGTACTTC
TRBV6-5	-	-	13	TRBJ2-7	CASKTTVGHEQYF	TGTGCCAGCAAGACAACCGTTGGCCACGAGCAGTACTTC
TRBV19	-	TRBD1	14	TRBJ1-4	CASSNGQGPEKLFF	TGTGCCAGTAGTAACGGACAGGGTCCTGAAAAACTGTTTTTT
TRBV5-4	-	-	14	TRBJ1-2	CASSLASANYGYTF	TGTGCCAGCAGCTTGGCCTCAGCTAACTATGGCTACACCTTC
TRBV7-8	-	-	13	TRBJ1-5	CASSFQSNQPQHF	TGTGCCAGCAGCTTCCAAAGCAATCAGCCCCAGCATTTT
TRBV27	-	TRBD1	16	TRBJ1-1	CASSLSARTGDTEAFF	TGTGCCAGCAGTTTATCGGCCAGGACAGGGGACACTGAAGCTTTCTTT
TRBV4-2	-	-	15	TRBJ1-4	CASSQGDSINEKLFF	TGTGCCAGCAGCCAAGGAGACAGTATTAATGAAAAACTGTTTTTT
TRBV28	-	-	18	TRBJ2-3	CASSPRGSVAQSTDTQYF	TGTGCCAGCAGTCCGAGGGGGAGCGTGGCTCAAAGCACAGATACGCAGTATTTT
TRBV4-1	few	-	16	TRBJ1-4	CASSQDRRQFNEKLFF	TGCGCCAGCAGCCAAGATCGGCGGCAGTTTAATGAAAAACTGTTTTTT
TRBV11-2	once	TRBD2	18	TRBJ2-3	CASSYSYRTSGFTDTQYF	TGTGCCAGCAGCTACTCCTATCGGACTAGCGGATTCACAGATACGCAGTATTTT
TRBV6-1	-	-	15	TRBJ1-5	CASSGGGGGNQPQHF	TGTGCCAGCAGCGGGGGGGGAGGGGGCAATCAGCCCCAGCATTTT
TRBV13	-	TRBD2	17	TRBJ2-1	CASRIFSGTFSYNEQFF	TGTGCCAGCAGAATCTTTAGCGGGACGTTCTCCTACAATGAGCAGTTCTTC
TRBV5-8	-	-	14	TRBJ1-5	CASSLGQSREPQHF	TGTGCCAGCAGCCTAGGACAGTCTAGGGAGCCCCAGCATTTT
TRBV2	-	-	13	TRBJ2-1	CASSAGGYNEQFF	TGTGCCAGCAGCGCTGGGGGGTACAATGAGCAGTTCTTC
TRBV7-2	-	-	13	TRBJ2-5	CASSLGAGETQYF	TGTGCCAGCAGCTTAGGGGCTGGAGAGACCCAGTACTTC
TRBV19	-	TRBD2	16	TRBJ2-7	CASSIGLAGNGYEQYF	TGTGCCAGTAGTATTGGACTAGCGGGAAACGGGTACGAGCAGTACTTC
TRBV5-6	-	TRBD1	15	TRBJ2-1	CASSLGQGPHNEQFF	TGTGCCAGCAGCTTGGGACAGGGTCCCCACAATGAGCAGTTCTTC
TRBV5-5	-	-	14	TRBJ2-7	CASSRQGRGHEQYF	TGTGCCAGCAGCCGCCAGGGAAGGGGTCACGAGCAGTACTTC
TRBV7-8	-	TRBD1	16	TRBJ1-5	CASSYKQGWEDQPQHF	TGTGCCAGCAGCTATAAACAGGGGTGGGAGGATCAGCCCCAGCATTTT
TRBV9	-	TRBD1	17	TRBJ1-3	CASSTGQAWKDGNTIYF	TGTGCCAGCAGCACTGGACAGGCTTGGAAGGACGGAAACACCATATATTTT
TRBV4-1	once	-	14	TRBJ1-4	CASSPRLTNEKLFF	TGCGCCAGCAGCCCCAGGCTAACTAATGAAAAACTGTTTTTT
TRBV28	-	-	13	TRBJ1-1	CASRGAANTEAFF	TGTGCCAGCAGGGGGGCAGCGAACACTGAAGCTTTCTTT
TRBV4-3	-	-	18	TRBJ1-4	CASSQDGGGGLPNEKLFF	TGCGCCAGCAGCCAAGATGGGGGGGGAGGGTTGCCTAATGAAAAACTGTTTTTT
TRBV6-6	-	-	15	TRBJ2-3	CASSYSTGPTDTQYF	TGTGCCAGCAGTTACTCCACAGGCCCCACGGATACGCAGTATTTT
TRBV5-6	-	TRBD1	18	TRBJ1-6	CASSFHPGTARMNSPLHF	TGTGCCAGCAGCTTCCACCCTGGGACAGCCCGAATGAATTCACCCCTCCACTTT
TRBV7-9	-	-	16	TRBJ2-7	CSSTFGLGRESYEQYF	TGTTCCAGCACCTTCGGCTTAGGGCGGGAATCCTACGAGCAGTACTTC
TRBV7-8	few	-	15	TRBJ2-3	CASSLDTGKTDTQYF	TGTGCCAGCAGCTTGGACACAGGGAAGACAGATACGCAGTATTTT
TRBV28	once	TRBD2	17	TRBJ2-7	CASSQSPASGRQGEQYF	TGTGCCAGCAGTCAATCCCCCGCTAGCGGGAGACAGGGGGAGCAGTACTTC
TRBV10-1	few	-	16	TRBJ1-1	CASSVLRGSGSAEAFF	TGCGCCAGCAGCGTTCTACGGGGATCGGGCTCGGCTGAAGCTTTCTTT